Below are 2 T cell receptor beta chains sequenced from a single sample in a study of blood T cell repertoires in COVID-19. Produced via immunoSEQ multiplex PCR; TCRdb's table is partial and in-frame only. The data show around 100,000 clones, with roughly nine tenths seen just once and around 32% held by the top ten. Input material: peripheral blood. The receptors here all came from a woman older than 75 with acute or convalescent COVID-19.

V and J are TRBV29-1 and TRBJ1-5; TRBD1 matches 10 bases. The CDR3 loop spans 17 amino acids. Unmatched junction bases numbered 14, after V lost 3 bases and J lost 6 bases. The V gene's germline CDR1 is SQVTM and CDR2 ANQGSEA. Written as DNA, the CDR3 is TGCAGCGTTGAGAACAATGAATTGGACAGGGGGAGTCAGCCCCAGCATTTT. This encodes CSVENNELDRGSQPQHF. The full variable domain, with the rest looked up from reference TRBV29-1 and TRBJ1-5, is SAVISQKPSRDICQRGTSLTIQCQVDSQVTMMFWYRQQPGQSLTLIATANQGSEATYESGFVIDKFPISRPNLTFSTLTVSNMSPEDSSIYLCSVENNELDRGSQPQHFGDGTRLSIL.

This chain connects TRBV24-1 to TRBJ2-2, with D maybe TRBD1 (6 bases). Trimming stripped 4 bases from V and 6 bases from J, with 11 bases between. The CDR3 consists of 14 residues. Germline V gene lookup returns CDR1 KGHDR and CDR2 SFDVKD. The CDR3 DNA reads TGTGCCACCAGTGAACCAACAGGGCCCGGGGAGCTGTTTTTT. Protein product: CATSEPTGPGELFF.